The rows below give T cell receptor beta chains drawn from one sample of a study of T cells in Graves' hyperthyroidism and ophthalmopathy. In TCRdb, the multiplex PCR reads were re-called with MiXCR into one record per CDR3 protein. This sample has roughly 300,000 distinct CDR3 sequences, with around a quarter found just once. Material: blood. The receptor source for this set is a man in his forties with Graves' hyperthyroidism that later progressed to Graves' ophthalmopathy. CDR3s leave out the opening cysteine and the closing phenylalanine or tryptophan. The order of the fields is CDR3 length, V gene, CDR3 protein.

>12|TRBV24-1
ATSDGTRMETQY
>11|TRBV11-2
ASTSQAHTEAF
>11|TRBV7-2
ASSLVQDQPQH
>13|TRBV5-1
ASSLVMGQNYEQY
>12|TRBV20-1
SASSRISHSFAF
>10|TRBV11-2
ASSRTMREQY
>14|TRBV5-1
ASSLTTVDSGNTIY
>12|TRBV5-6
ASSDYRADTEAF
>13|TRBV6-1
ASSTNRVSNQPQH
>15|TRBV20-1
SARDPSGGRLQETQY
>13|TRBV5-4
ASSHPSSEEGTQY
>15|TRBV29-1
SVEGQRELLAKNIQY
>9|TRBV20-1
SALQGPEAF